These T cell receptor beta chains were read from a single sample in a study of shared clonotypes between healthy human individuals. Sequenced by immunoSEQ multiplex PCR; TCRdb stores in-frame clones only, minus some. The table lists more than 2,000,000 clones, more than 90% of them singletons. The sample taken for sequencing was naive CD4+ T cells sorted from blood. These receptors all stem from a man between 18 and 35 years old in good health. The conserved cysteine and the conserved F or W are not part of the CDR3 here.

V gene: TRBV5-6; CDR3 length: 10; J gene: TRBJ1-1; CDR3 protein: ASSSRNTEAF
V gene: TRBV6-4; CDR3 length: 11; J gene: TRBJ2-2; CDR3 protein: ASSATGTGELF
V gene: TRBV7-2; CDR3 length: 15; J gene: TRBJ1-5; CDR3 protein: ASSALGWGLSNQPQH
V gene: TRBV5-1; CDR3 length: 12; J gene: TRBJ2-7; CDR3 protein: ASSPDGLGYEQY
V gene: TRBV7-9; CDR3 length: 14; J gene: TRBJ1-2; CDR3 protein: ASSLKMAGPPYGYT
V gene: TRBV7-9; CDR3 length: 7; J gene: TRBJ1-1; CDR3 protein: ASSLEAF
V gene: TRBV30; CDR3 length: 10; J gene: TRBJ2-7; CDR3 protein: AWDQNIYEQY
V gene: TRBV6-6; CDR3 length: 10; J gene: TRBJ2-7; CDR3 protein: ASSPSPYEQY
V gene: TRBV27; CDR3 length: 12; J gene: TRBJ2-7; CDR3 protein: ASSLEAGTWEQY
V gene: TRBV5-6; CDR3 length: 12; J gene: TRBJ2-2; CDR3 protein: ASTFPGMPGELF
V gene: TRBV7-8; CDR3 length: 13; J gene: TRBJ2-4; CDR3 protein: ASSLQGAAKNIQY
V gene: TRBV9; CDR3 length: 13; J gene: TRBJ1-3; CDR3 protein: ASSVEGSSGNTIY
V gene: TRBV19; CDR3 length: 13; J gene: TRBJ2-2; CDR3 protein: ASTFRQGAAGELF
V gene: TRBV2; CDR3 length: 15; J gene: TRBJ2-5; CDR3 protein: ASSERHMTTYQETQY
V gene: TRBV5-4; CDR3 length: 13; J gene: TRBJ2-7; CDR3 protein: ASSLKSSVSYEQY
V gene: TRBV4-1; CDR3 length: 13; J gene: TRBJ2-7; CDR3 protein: ASSQVRAFSYEQY
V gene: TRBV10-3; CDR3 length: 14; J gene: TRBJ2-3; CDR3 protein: AISDLKTGSTDTQY
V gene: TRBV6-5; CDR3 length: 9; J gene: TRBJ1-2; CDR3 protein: ASARGYGYT
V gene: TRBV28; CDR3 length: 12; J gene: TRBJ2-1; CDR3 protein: ASSPGQGINEQF
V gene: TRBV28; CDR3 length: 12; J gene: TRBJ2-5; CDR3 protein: ASSSGQIQETQY
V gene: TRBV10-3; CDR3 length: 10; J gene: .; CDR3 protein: ATLAGGNEQY
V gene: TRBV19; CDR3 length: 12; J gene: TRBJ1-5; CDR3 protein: ASSAGTENQPQH
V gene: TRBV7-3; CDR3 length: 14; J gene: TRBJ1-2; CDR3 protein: ASSLNPQTGAGGYT
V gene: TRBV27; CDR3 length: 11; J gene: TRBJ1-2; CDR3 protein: ASSFSIGLGYT
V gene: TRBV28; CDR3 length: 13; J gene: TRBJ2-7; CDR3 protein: ASSLGGASSYEQY
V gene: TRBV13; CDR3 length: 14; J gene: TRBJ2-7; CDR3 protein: ASSLLAKQTSYEQY
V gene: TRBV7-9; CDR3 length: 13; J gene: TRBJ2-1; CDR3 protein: ASSTDRGNHNEQF
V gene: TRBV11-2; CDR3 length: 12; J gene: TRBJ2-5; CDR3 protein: ASSLDYGAETQY
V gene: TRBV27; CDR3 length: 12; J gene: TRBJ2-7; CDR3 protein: ASSKKQGSYEQY